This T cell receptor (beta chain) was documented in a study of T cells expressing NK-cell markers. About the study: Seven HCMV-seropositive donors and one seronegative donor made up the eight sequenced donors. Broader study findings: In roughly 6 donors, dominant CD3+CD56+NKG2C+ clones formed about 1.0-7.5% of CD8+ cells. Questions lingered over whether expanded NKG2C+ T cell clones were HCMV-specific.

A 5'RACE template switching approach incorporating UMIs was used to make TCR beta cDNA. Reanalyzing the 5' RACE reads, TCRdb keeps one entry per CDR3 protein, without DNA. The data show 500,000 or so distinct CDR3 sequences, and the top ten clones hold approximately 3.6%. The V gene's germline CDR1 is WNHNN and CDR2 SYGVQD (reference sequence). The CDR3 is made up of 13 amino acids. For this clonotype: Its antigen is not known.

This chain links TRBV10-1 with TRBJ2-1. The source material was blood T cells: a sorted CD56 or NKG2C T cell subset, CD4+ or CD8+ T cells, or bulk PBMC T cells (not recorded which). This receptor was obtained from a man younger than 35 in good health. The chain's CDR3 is CASSESWINEQFF.